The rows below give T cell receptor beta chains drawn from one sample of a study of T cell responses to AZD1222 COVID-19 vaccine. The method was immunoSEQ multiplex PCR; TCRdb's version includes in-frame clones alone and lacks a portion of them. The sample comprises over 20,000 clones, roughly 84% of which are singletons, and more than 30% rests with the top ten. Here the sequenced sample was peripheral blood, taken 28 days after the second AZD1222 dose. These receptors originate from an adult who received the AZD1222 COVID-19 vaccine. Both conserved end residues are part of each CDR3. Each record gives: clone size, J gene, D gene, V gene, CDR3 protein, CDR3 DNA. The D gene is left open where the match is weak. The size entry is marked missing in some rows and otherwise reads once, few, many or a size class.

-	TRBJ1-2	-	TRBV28	CASSLVQGMSYGYTF	TGTGCCAGCAGTTTAGTACAGGGTATGTCCTATGGCTACACCTTC
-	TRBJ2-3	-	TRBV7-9	CASSFSASARGDTQYF	TGTGCCAGCAGCTTCTCGGCTAGCGCCAGAGGAGATACGCAGTATTTT
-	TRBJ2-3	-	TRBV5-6	CASSLYTDTQYF	TGTGCCAGCAGCTTATACACAGATACGCAGTATTTT
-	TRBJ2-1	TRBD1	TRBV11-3	CASSLGTGRTEEQFF	TGTGCCAGCAGCTTAGGGACAGGGAGAACGGAAGAGCAGTTCTTC
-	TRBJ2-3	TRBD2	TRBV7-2	CASSLEASGNPDTQYF	TGTGCCAGCAGCTTAGAGGCTAGCGGGAACCCAGATACGCAGTATTTT
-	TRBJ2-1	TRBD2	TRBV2	CASRASSGRGYNEQFF	TGTGCCAGCAGGGCGTCTAGCGGGAGAGGGTACAATGAGCAGTTCTTC
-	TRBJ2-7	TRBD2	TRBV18	CASSPFRTSGRATYEQYF	TGTGCCAGCTCACCATTCAGGACTAGCGGGAGGGCCACCTACGAGCAGTACTTC
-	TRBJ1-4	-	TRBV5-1	CASSLGDGSEKLFF	TGCGCCAGCAGCTTGGGGGACGGCTCTGAAAAACTGTTTTTT
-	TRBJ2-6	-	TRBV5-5	CASSSWVGLASGANVLTF	TGTGCCAGCAGCTCATGGGTCGGGCTAGCGTCCGGGGCCAACGTCCTGACTTTC
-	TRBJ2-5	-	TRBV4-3	CASSQEVTAALTQYF	TGCGCCAGCAGCCAAGAAGTTACGGCGGCCCTGACCCAGTACTTC
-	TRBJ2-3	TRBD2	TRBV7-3	CASSLTSLITDTQYF	TGTGCCAGCAGCCTGACTAGCCTTATCACAGATACGCAGTATTTT
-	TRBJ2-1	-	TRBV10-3	CAISREVYNEQFF	TGTGCCATCTCGAGGGAGGTCTACAATGAGCAGTTCTTC
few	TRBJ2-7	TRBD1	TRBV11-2	CASSYSTDRVYEQYF	TGTGCCAGCAGCTACTCTACCGACAGGGTCTACGAGCAGTACTTC
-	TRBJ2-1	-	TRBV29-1	CSVEAYYNEQFF	TGCAGCGTTGAGGCGTACTACAATGAGCAGTTCTTC
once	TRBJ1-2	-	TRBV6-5	CASSYSQVLYGYTF	TGTGCCAGCAGTTATTCACAGGTCCTCTATGGCTACACCTTC